These 27 T cell receptor beta chains originate from one sample sequenced in a study of blood T cells in healthy people across ages. Primed by a sample-barcoded 5' primer and a J-beta primer mix, a second PCR proceeded for about 6 to 11 cycles. One entry per CDR3 protein results from TCRdb running MiXCR on the 5' RACE reads. The data contain 1.5 million to 2 million distinct CDR3 sequences, roughly 28% of them singletons. What was sequenced was blood. All receptors come from a woman under 40 in good health.

This clonotype was seen only once. This chain connects TRBV20-1 to TRBJ2-3; TRBD2 matches 9 bases. V shed 5 bases and J 6 bases; nucleotides not matched to a gene: 9. CDR3 length: 14 residues. Germline CDR1 reads DFQATT; CDR2 reads SNEGSKA (reference sequence). The CDR3 here is CSAPPSGGRDTQYF. For the CDR3, the DNA is TGCAGTGCTCCTCCAAGCGGGGGGAGGGATACGCAGTATTTT.

With respect to this clonotype: A much larger clone is a single base away; this may be a read error. The chain carries TRBV20-1 and TRBJ2-7; 13 nucleotides line up with TRBD2. Germline V lookup: CDR1 DFQATT, CDR2 SNEGSKA (reference sequence). V shed 2 bases, J shed 2 bases, and the junction held 3 bases outside the gene matches. The CDR3 is made up of 15 amino acids. CDR3 nucleotide sequence: TGCAGTGCTAGATCCGGGACTAGCGGGGCCTACGAGCAGTACTTC. This encodes CSARSGTSGAYEQYF.

This clonotype has a count of ten or more. The chain couples TRBV29-1 to TRBJ2-7, with D possibly matching TRBD1 (5 bases). V lost 4 bases to trimming and J lost 2 bases, with 9 bases between them. CDR1 is SQVTM and CDR2 is ANQGSEA in the germline V gene. The CDR3 sequence is 12 residues long. The CDR3 spells CSVGTGPYEQYF. The CDR3, as DNA: TGCAGCGTTGGAACAGGCCCCTACGAGCAGTACTTC.

The chain recombines TRBV13 with TRBJ2-5, with unresolved D. There are 13 residues in the CDR3. Looked up from germline, CDR1 is PRHDT and CDR2 is FYEKMQ (reference sequence). Trimming pared 5 bases from V and 0 bases from J, leaving 7 bases between. In nucleotides, the CDR3 is TGTGCCAGCAGCCGATATAACCAAGAGACCCAGTACTTC. Amino acids: CASSRYNQETQYF.

A remark on this clonotype: Being one base from a much bigger clone, this may be a read error. V and J are TRBV20-1 and TRBJ2-5; D is perhaps TRBD1 or TRBD2 (6 bases each). The V and J ends lost 3 bases and 10 bases respectively, with 33 bases between them. The germline CDR1 and CDR2 sequences are DFQATT and SNEGSKA (reference sequence). The CDR3 loop spans 18 amino acids. The CDR3: CSASRQILTRQEGFVQYF. The CDR3 DNA follows: TGCAGTGCTAGCCGCCAAATTCTTACTAGACAGGAGGGTTTCGTCCAGTACTTC.

The rearrangement uses TRBV4-3 and TRBJ2-1; 9 bases match TRBD2. Losses at the gene ends were 0 bases for V and 9 bases for J; bases not matched to a gene: 9. The CDR3 is 16 amino acids. The germline V gene encodes CDR1 LGHNA and CDR2 YSLEER. CDR3 residues: CASSQDDGGRVPEQFF. The CDR3 region has the DNA TGCGCCAGCAGCCAAGACGATGGCGGGAGGGTTCCTGAGCAGTTCTTC.

This clonotype was picked up a small number of times. The chain joins TRBV12-3 or TRBV12-4 to TRBJ2-1; possibly TRBD1 or TRBD2 for D (5 bases each). The CDR3 is made up of 14 amino acids. V shed 3 bases and J shed 8 bases, with 14 bases lying between them. The CDR3 sequence is CASSFGTLAYEQFF. The CDR3, as DNA: TGTGCCAGCAGTTTTGGGACCCTAGCCTATGAGCAGTTCTTC.

This clonotype was found a few times. J is TRBJ2-2 and V is TRBV2; perhaps TRBD1 as D (5 bases). Germline V gives CDR1 SNHLY, CDR2 FYNNEI. The CDR3 sequence is 15 residues long. Trimming took 6 bases from V and 8 from J, leaving 19 bases between them. The DNA for the CDR3 is TGTGCCAGCAGCCTCGACAGCTCCTCACCGGGGGAGCTGTTTTTT. It translates to CASSLDSSSPGELFF.

This clonotype has only a few counts. This chain connects TRBV6-5 to TRBJ1-6; D is uncertain. The CDR3 loop spans 14 amino acids. The V gene lost 6 bases and the J gene lost 7 bases, with 13 bases spanning the gap. Germline values: CDR1 MNHEY, CDR2 SVGAGI. The CDR3 is CASSQHQQNSPLHF. As DNA, the CDR3 is TGTGCCAGCAGCCAACATCAACAGAATTCACCCCTCCACTTT.

This clonotype turned up a few times. This chain uses TRBV2 with TRBJ2-5; 9 nucleotides agree with TRBD2. Germline values: CDR1 SNHLY, CDR2 FYNNEI. Unmatched junction bases numbered 5, after V lost 2 bases and J lost 4 bases. The CDR3 sequence is 15 residues long. CDR3 sequence (DNA): TGTGCCAGCAGTGAAACCGGGACTAGCCTAGAGACCCAGTACTTC. Translation: CASSETGTSLETQYF.

This chain joins TRBV7-2 and TRBJ1-6, with a weak D call TRBD1 (5 bases). The CDR3 loop spans 15 amino acids. Germline V lookup: CDR1 SGHTA, CDR2 FQGNSA. V was trimmed by 10 bases and J by 5 bases, leaving 18 bases between them. CDR3 protein: CANRITGPNNSPLHF. The CDR3 region has the DNA TGTGCCAACAGAATTACAGGACCCAATAATTCACCCCTCCACTTT.

In its sample, this clonotype was seen many times. The genes are TRBV6-1 and TRBJ1-2; weak D call: TRBD1 (5 bases). Germline CDR1 reads MNHNS; CDR2 reads SASEGT. This CDR3 comprises 12 residues. Trimming stripped 8 bases from V and 4 bases from J, with 11 bases between. The CDR3 spells CASSGLRYGYTF. The CDR3 DNA reads TGTGCCAGCTCGGGACTGCGCTATGGCTACACCTTC.

The V call is TRBV4-1, the J call TRBJ2-5, with a weak D call TRBD2 (6 bases). The CDR3 covers 15 residues. CDR1 is MGHRA and CDR2 is YSYEKL in the germline V gene. V lost 0 bases to trimming and J lost 4 bases, with 12 bases between them. The CDR3, as DNA: TGCGCCAGCAGCCAAGATCGGGGGATCGGAGAGACCCAGTACTTC. This codes for CASSQDRGIGETQYF.

The rearrangement uses TRBV6-2 or TRBV6-3 and TRBJ2-7, with D perhaps assigned TRBD1 or TRBD2 (5 bases each). This CDR3 has 20 residues. V was clipped by 0 bases and J by 3 bases, with 27 bases between them. The germline gives CDR1 MNHEY, CDR2 SVGEGT. CDR3 DNA: TGTGCCAGCAGTTACTCGACGGACGGGACCTCACTAGGTATAGGCTACGAGCAGTACTTC. This gives the protein CASSYSTDGTSLGIGYEQYF.

The CDR3 sequence: CSVRRQMNTEAFF. CDR3 DNA: TGCAGCGTCCGACGACAGATGAACACTGAAGCTTTCTTT. The V gene is TRBV29-1, the J gene TRBJ1-1, with D possibly being TRBD1 (5 bases). The length of the CDR3 is 13 residues. Germline CDR1 is SQVTM and CDR2 is ANQGSEA. Trimming stripped 6 bases from V and 0 bases from J, with 11 bases between.

At least ten counts were recorded for this clonotype. The chain carries TRBV6-5 and TRBJ2-7; 11 positions match TRBD1. V shed 4 bases, J shed 2 bases, and the junction held 4 bases outside the gene matches. This CDR3 contains 15 residues. CDR1 is MNHEY, CDR2 SVGAGI, per germline. The CDR3 DNA is TGTGCCAGCAGTTTCCGGACAGGGGGCCCCTACGAGCAGTACTTC. Translated: CASSFRTGGPYEQYF.

CDR3 nucleotides: TGTGCCAGCAAAACTAGCGTGGTGCCCGGGGAGCTGTTTTTT. Translating gives CASKTSVVPGELFF. J is TRBJ2-2 and V is TRBV25-1, with 7 bases aligning to TRBD2. The ends lost 7 bases at V and 6 bases at J; junction bases unmatched: 8. Looked up from germline, CDR1 is MGHDK and CDR2 is SYGVNS. The CDR3 has 14 residues.

This clonotype was seen more than once but under ten times. V usage is TRBV6-5 and J usage is TRBJ1-2; 7 bases line up with TRBD1. CDR3 length: 15 residues. Trimming at V came to 4 bases and at J to 5 bases, leaving 10 bases not matched to a gene. The V gene's germline CDR1 is MNHEY and CDR2 SVGAGI. The CDR3 loop reads CASSSPRGGAYGYTF. CDR3 sequence (DNA): TGTGCCAGCAGTTCCCCCCGAGGGGGCGCGTATGGCTACACCTTC.

About this clonotype itself: A much larger clone lies one base from this, so it may be a read error. V gene TRBV4-1 combines with J gene TRBJ2-4; no firm D call. This CDR3 comprises 16 residues. Germline loops: CDR1 MGHRA, CDR2 YSYEKL. CDR3 DNA sequence: TGCGCCAGCAGCCAAGGGACCGGTACCTACCCCTACGAGCAGTGCTTC. It yields the protein CASSQGTGTYPYEQCF.

This clonotype came up a few times. The J gene is TRBJ2-3, the V gene TRBV12-3 or TRBV12-4, with 7 bases that match TRBD1. Trimming removed 6 bases from V and 2 bases from J; junction bases left unmatched: 2. This CDR3 is 13 amino acids long. The chain's CDR3 is CASRDRYTDTQYF. The CDR3 DNA is TGTGCCAGCAGGGACAGGTACACAGATACGCAGTATTTT.

At least ten counts were recorded for this clonotype. The rearrangement links TRBV7-2 to TRBJ2-7; 7 nucleotides line up with TRBD1. J gave up 3 bases and V 3 bases, and 8 bases lay outside the gene matches. Germline-derived CDR1 and CDR2 are SGHTA and FQGNSA. CDR3 length: 15 residues. The CDR3 DNA follows: TGTGCCAGCAGCTTGACAGGGCTCGTCTACTACGAGCAGTACTTC. Its translation: CASSLTGLVYYEQYF. Drawing the rest from reference TRBV7-2 and TRBJ2-7, the complete variable domain is GAGVSQSPSNKVTEKGKDVELRCDPISGHTALYWYRQSLGQGLEFLIYFQGNSAPDKSGLPSDRFSAERTGGSVSTLTIQRTQQEDSAVYLCASSLTGLVYYEQYFGPGTRLTVT.

The genes are TRBV5-1 and TRBJ2-3; no firm D call. The CDR3 runs 14 residues. Germline assignment: CDR1 SGHRS and CDR2 YFSETQ. V was shortened by 2 bases and J by 1 base, with 8 bases between the two germline ends. The CDR3 DNA reads as TGCGCCAGCAGCTTTCTCTGGGGCACAGATACGCAGTATTTT. Its protein product is CASSFLWGTDTQYF.

This clonotype showed up just a few times. J is TRBJ1-2 and V is TRBV28; no firm D call. V lost 8 bases and J lost 0, with 10 bases in between. The V gene's germline CDR1 is MDHEN and CDR2 SYDVKM. The CDR3 runs 13 residues. The DNA of the CDR3 is TGTGCCAGCTTGGGTCCGCCTAACTATGGCTACACCTTC. Encoded protein: CASLGPPNYGYTF.

This clonotype appeared a few times. This chain joins TRBV20-1 and TRBJ2-2, with D maybe TRBD2 (6 bases). Germline V gives CDR1 DFQATT, CDR2 SNEGSKA (reference sequence). The CDR3 has 15 residues. Trimming took off 5 bases at V and 0 bases at J, with 13 bases between the two ends. For the CDR3, the DNA is TGCAGTGCTCAGACGGGAGTGGCGAACACCGGGGAGCTGTTTTTT. It specifies CSAQTGVANTGELFF.

The chain joins TRBV12-3 or TRBV12-4 to TRBJ1-1, with a possible D match to TRBD1 (5 bases). This CDR3 contains 13 residues. Between the trimmed V and J ends, which lost 8 bases and 5 bases, there was a span of 15 bases. CDR3 nucleotides: TGTGCCAGCTCTTCCTGGGGGGTTACTGAAGCTTTCTTT. Its translation: CASSSWGVTEAFF.

The chain carries TRBV28 and TRBJ2-1, with D perhaps matching TRBD2 (5 bases). V lost 1 base and J lost 7, with 11 bases in between. The CDR3 sequence is 14 residues long. From germline, CDR1 is MDHEN and CDR2 SYDVKM. This chain's CDR3 is CASSLSLGENEQFF. CDR3 nucleotide sequence: TGTGCCAGCAGTTTATCTCTCGGGGAGAATGAGCAGTTCTTC.

This clonotype has ten or more counts. V and J are TRBV29-1 and TRBJ2-1; 12 nucleotides agree with TRBD2. Germline V gene sequence: CDR1 SQVTM, CDR2 ANQGSEA. The CDR3 is made up of 15 amino acids. V was pared by 4 bases and J by 7 bases, with 8 bases of the junction left unmatched. This chain's CDR3 is CSVGFRLAGENEQFF. CDR3 nucleotide sequence: TGCAGCGTTGGATTTCGACTAGCGGGAGAGAATGAGCAGTTCTTC.